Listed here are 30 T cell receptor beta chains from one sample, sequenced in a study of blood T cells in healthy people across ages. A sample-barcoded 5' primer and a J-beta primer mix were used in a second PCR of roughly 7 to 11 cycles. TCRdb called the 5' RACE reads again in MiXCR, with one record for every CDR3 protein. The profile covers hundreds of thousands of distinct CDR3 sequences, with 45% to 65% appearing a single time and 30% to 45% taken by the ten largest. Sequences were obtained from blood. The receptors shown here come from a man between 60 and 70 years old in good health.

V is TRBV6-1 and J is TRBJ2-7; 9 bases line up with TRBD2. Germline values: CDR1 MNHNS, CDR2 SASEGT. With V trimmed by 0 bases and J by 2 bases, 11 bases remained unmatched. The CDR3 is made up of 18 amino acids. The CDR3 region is CASSEALSQRGATYEQYF. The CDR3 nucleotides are TGTGCCAGCAGTGAAGCCCTCTCCCAGCGGGGGGCAACCTACGAGCAGTACTTC.

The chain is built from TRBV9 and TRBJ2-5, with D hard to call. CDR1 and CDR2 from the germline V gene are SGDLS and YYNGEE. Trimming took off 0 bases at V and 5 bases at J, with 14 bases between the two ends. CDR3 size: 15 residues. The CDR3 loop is CASSVGLGSFETQYF. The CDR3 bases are TGTGCCAGCAGCGTAGGGTTAGGTTCATTTGAGACCCAGTACTTC.

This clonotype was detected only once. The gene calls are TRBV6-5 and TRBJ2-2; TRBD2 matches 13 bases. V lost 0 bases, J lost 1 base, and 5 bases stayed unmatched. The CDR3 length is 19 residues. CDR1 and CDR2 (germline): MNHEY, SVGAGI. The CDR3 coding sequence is TGTGCCAGCAGTTACTCCCGGACTAGCGGGGGCCGGAACACCGGGGAGCTGTTTTTT. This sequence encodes CASSYSRTSGGRNTGELFF.

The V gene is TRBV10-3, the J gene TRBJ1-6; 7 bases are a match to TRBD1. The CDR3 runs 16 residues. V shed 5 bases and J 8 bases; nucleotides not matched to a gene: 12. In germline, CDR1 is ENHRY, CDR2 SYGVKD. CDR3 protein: CAISRRAGTVDSPLHF. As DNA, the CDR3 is TGTGCCATCAGTAGGCGGGCCGGGACAGTGGATTCACCCCTCCACTTT.

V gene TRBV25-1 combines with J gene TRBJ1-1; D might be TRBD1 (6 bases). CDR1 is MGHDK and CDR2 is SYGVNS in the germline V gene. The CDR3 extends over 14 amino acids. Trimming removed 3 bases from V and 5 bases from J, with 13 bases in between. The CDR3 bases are TGTGCCAGCAGTGAGGCCACAGGGTCGACTGAAGCTTTCTTT. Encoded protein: CASSEATGSTEAFF.

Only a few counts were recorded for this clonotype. The CDR3 DNA is TGCAGTGCTACCTTAGCGGGGGTGAGCACAGATACGCAGTATTTT. This sequence encodes CSATLAGVSTDTQYF. This chain uses TRBV20-1 with TRBJ2-3; TRBD2 aligns across 9 bases. The V and J ends lost 4 bases and 0 bases, in that order; junction bases with no gene match: 5. CDR3 length: 15 residues. Germline V gene sequence: CDR1 DFQATT, CDR2 SNEGSKA (reference sequence).

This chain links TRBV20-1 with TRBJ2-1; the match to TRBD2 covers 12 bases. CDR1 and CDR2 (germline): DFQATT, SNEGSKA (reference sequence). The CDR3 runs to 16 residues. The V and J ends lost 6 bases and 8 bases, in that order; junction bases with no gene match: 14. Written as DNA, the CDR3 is TGCAGTGCGGCACCCCCTAGCGGGGGGGCGAACTATGAGCAGTTCTTC. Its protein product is CSAAPPSGGANYEQFF.

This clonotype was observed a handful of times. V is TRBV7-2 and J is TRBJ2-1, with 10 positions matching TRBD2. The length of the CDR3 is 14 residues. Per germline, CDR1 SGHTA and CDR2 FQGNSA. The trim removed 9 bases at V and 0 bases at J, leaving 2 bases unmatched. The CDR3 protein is CASKRGGSYNEQFF. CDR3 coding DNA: TGTGCCAGTAAGCGGGGGGGCTCCTACAATGAGCAGTTCTTC.

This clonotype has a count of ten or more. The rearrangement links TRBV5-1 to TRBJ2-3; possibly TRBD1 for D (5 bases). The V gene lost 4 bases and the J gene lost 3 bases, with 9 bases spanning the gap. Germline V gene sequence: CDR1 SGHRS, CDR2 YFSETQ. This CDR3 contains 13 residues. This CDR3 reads CASSLRDTDTQYF. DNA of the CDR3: TGCGCCAGCAGCCTCAGGGATACAGATACGCAGTATTTT.

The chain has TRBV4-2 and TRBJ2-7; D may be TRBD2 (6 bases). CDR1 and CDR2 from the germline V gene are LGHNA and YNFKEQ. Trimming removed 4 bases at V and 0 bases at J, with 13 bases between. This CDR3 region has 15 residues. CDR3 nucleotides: TGTGCCAGCAGCCTAAGGGGAGGAGACTCCTACGAGCAGTACTTC. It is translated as CASSLRGGDSYEQYF.

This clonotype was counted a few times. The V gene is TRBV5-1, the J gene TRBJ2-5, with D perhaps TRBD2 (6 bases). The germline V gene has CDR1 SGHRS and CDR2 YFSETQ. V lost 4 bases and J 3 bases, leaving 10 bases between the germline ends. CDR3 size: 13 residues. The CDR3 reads CASSGDSEETQYF. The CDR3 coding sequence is TGCGCCAGCAGCGGGGACTCTGAAGAGACCCAGTACTTC.

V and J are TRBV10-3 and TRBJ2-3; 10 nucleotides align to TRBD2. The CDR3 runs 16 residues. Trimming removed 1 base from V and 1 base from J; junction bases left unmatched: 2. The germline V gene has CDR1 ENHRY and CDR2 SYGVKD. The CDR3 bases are TGTGCCATCAGTGAGTTAAGCGGGGGGGGCACAGATACGCAGTATTTT. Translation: CAISELSGGGTDTQYF.

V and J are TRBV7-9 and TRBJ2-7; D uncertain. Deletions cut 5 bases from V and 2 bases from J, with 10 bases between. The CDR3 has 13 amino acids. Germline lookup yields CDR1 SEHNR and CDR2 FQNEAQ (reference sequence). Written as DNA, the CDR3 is TGTGCCAGCAGCCGGATGCAGGCCTACGAGCAGTACTTC. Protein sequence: CASSRMQAYEQYF.

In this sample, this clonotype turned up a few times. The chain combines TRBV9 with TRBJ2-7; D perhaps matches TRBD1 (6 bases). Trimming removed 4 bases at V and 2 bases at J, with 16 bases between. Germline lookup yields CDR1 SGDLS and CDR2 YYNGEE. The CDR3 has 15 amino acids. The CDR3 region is CASSSWGRRTYEQYF. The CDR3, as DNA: TGTGCCAGCAGCTCCTGGGGGCGCAGAACCTACGAGCAGTACTTC.

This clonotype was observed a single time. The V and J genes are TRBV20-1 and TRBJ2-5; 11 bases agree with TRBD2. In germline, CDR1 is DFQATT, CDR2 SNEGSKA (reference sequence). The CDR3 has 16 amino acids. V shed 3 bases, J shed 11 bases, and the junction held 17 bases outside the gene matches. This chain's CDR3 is CSARTSGASSYNEQYF. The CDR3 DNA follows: TGCAGTGCTAGGACTAGCGGGGCCAGCTCCTACAATGAGCAGTACTTC.

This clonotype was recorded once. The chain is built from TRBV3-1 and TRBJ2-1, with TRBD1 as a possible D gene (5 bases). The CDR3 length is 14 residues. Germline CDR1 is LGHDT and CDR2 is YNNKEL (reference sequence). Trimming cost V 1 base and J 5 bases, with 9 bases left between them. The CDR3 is CASSQGYRNNEQFF. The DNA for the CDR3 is TGTGCCAGCAGCCAAGGTTACAGGAACAATGAGCAGTTCTTC.

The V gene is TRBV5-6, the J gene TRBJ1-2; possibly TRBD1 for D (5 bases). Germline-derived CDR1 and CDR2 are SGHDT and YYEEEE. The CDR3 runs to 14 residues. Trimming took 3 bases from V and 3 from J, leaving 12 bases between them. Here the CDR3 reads CASSSRALDYGYTF. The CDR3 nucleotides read TGTGCCAGCAGCTCCAGGGCACTAGACTATGGCTACACCTTC.

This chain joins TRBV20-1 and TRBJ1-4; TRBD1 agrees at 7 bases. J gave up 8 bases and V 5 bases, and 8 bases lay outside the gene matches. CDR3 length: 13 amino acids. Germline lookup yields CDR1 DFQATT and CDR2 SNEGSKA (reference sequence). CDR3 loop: CSAGTDGKEKLFF. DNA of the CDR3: TGCAGTGCTGGGACAGACGGTAAGGAAAAACTGTTTTTT.

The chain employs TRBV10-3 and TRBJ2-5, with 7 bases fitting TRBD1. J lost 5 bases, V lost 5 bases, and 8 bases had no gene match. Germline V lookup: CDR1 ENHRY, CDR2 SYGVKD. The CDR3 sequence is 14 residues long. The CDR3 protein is CAISPRQGRETQYF. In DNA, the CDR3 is TGTGCCATCAGTCCCAGACAGGGTCGGGAGACCCAGTACTTC.

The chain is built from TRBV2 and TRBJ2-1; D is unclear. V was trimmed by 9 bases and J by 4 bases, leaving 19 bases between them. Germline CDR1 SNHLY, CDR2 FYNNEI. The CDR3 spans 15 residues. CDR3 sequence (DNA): TGTGCCAGTTGCCCATCCGTGCGAACATACAATGAGCAGTTCTTC. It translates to CASCPSVRTYNEQFF. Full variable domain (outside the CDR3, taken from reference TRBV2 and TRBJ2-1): EPEVTQTPSHQVTQMGQEVILRCVPISNHLYFYWYRQILGQKVEFLVSFYNNEISEKSEIFDDQFSVERPDGSNFTLKIRSTKLEDSAMYFCASCPSVRTYNEQFFGPGTRLTVL.

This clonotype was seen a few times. The CDR3 loop reads CASSQEAGGSGDTQYF. The CDR3 bases are TGTGCCAGCAGCCAAGAGGCAGGGGGCAGTGGAGATACGCAGTATTTT. This chain connects TRBV4-2 to TRBJ2-3; 8 bases align to TRBD1. From germline, CDR1 is LGHNA and CDR2 YNFKEQ. There are 16 residues in the CDR3. The V and J ends lost 0 bases and 5 bases, in that order; junction bases with no gene match: 7.

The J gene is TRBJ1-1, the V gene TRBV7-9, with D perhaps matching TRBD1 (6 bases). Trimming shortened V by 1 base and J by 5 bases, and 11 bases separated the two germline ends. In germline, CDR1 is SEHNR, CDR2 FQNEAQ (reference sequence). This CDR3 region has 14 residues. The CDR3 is CASSLDSRGTEAFF. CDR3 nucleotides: TGTGCCAGCAGCTTAGATAGCAGGGGAACTGAAGCTTTCTTT.

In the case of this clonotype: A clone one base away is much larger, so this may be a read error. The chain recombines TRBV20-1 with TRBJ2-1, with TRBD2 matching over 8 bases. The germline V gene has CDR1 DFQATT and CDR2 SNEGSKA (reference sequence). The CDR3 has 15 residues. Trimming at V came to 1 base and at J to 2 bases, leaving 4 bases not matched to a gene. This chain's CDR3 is CSARAGLGAYNEQFF. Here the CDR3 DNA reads TGCAGTGCTAGAGCGGGACTAGGAGCCTACAATGAGCAGTTCTTC.

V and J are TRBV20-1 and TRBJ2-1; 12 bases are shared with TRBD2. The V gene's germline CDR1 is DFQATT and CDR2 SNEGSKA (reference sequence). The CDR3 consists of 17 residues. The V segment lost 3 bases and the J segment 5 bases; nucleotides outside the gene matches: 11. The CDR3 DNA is TGCAGTGCTAGCCCGACTAGCGGGGGAGCTTATAACAATGAGCAGTTCTTC. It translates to CSASPTSGGAYNNEQFF.

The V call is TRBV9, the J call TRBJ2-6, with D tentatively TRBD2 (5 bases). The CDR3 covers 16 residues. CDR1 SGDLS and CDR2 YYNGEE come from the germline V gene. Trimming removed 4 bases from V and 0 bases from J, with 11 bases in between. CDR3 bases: TGTGCCAGCAGCTTCGGACTGGGCTCTGGGGCCAACGTCCTGACTTTC. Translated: CASSFGLGSGANVLTF.

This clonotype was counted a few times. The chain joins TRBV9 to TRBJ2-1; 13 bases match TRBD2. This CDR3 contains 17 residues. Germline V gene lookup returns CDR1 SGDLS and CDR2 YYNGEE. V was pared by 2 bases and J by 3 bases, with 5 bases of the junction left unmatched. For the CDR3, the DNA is TGTGCCAGCAGCGTCGGACTAGCGGGGGCCATCTACAATGAGCAGTTCTTC. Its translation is CASSVGLAGAIYNEQFF.

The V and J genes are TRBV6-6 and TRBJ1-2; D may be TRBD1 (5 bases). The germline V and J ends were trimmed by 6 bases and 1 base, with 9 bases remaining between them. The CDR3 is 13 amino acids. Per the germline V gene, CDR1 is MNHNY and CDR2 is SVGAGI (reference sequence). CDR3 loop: CASRRQSNYGYTF. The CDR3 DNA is TGTGCCAGCAGGAGACAGAGTAACTATGGCTACACCTTC.

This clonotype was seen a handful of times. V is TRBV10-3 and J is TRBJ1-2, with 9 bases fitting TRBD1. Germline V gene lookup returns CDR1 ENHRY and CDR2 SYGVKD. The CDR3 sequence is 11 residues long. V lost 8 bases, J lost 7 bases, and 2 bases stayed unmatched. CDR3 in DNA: TGTGCCATCGGACAGGGGATTGGCTACACCTTC. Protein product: CAIGQGIGYTF.

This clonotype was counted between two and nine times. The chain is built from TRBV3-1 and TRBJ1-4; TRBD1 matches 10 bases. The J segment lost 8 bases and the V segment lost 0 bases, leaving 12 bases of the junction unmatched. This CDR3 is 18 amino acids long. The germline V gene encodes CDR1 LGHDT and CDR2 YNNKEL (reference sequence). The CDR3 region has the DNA TGTGCCAGCAGCCAAGATTGGAGGACAGGGGGTATATTCGAAAAACTGTTTTTT. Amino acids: CASSQDWRTGGIFEKLFF.

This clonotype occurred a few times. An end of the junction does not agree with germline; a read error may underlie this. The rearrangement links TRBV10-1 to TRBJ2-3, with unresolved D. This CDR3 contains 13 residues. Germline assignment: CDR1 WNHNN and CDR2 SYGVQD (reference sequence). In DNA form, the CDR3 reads TGTGCCAGCTCAGGATCCGGCACAGATACGCAGTATTTT. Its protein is CASSGSGTDTQYF.